This T cell receptor beta chain was sequenced for a study of cytomegalovirus exposure and HLA in healthy donors. This clone was counted once. This CDR3 has 13 residues. CDR1 MGHRA and CDR2 YSYEKL come from the germline V gene. The V end lost 1 base, the J end lost 6 bases, and 7 bases lay between the germline ends. 13 Jbeta primers and 60 Vbeta primers were used for the PCR. Assay used: immunoSEQ multiplex PCR; TCRdb lists only in-frame clones, some missing. The sample lists about 190,000 clones; roughly 81% were seen once. J is TRBJ2-1 and V is TRBV4-1, with D unresolved. This receptor was taken from a woman aged 25 to 39 in good health and CMV-seropositive. Sample: PBMCs. In DNA, the CDR3 is TGCGCCAGCAGCCAAGGACATCTCAATGAGCAGTTCTTC. This translates into CASSQGHLNEQFF.